This T cell receptor beta chain was retrieved from a study of blood T cell repertoires in COVID-19. The data were produced by immunoSEQ multiplex PCR, yet TCRdb's version contains in-frame clones alone and is incomplete. The sample contains 250,000 to 300,000 clones, roughly 87% of which appear only once. The CDR3 runs to 14 residues. Trimming removed 6 bases from V and 3 bases from J, with 13 bases in between. The germline gives CDR1 MNHEY, CDR2 SMNVEV (reference sequence). This chain connects TRBV27 to TRBJ2-3; the D gene is possibly TRBD1 (6 bases). The specimen sequenced was peripheral blood. The clonotype was recovered from a woman between 45 and 60 years old who had recovered from COVID-19. CDR3 coding DNA: TGTGCCAGCAGCAACAGGGACGGTACAGATACGCAGTATTTT. Its translation: CASSNRDGTDTQYF.